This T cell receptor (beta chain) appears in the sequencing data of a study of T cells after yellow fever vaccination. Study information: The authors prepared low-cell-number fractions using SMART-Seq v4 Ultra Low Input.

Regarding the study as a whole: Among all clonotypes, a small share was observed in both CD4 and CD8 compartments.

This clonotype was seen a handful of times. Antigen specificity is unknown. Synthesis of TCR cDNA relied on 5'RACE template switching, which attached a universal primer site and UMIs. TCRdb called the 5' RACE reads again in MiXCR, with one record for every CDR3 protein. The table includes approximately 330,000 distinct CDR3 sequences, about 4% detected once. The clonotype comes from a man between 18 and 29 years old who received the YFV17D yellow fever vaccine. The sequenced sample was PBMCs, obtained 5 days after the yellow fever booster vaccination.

Written as DNA, the CDR3 is TGTGCCATGGGGACAGGGGCGATCGAGCAGTACTTC. Residues: CAMGTGAIEQYF. This chain uses TRBV10-3 with TRBJ2-7, with 10 positions matching TRBD1. Germline V gene lookup returns CDR1 ENHRY and CDR2 SYGVKD. The CDR3 runs to 12 residues. J was trimmed by 6 bases and V by 9 bases; bases with no gene match: 5.